This T cell receptor beta chain was obtained from a study of Tregs in tolerant kidney transplant recipients. General study results and limits: Donor-specific Treg expansion exceeded global Treg expansion in tolerant patients, suggesting antigen drive. For some patients, primers changed over time, blocking nucleotide-level comparison. No direct test of biological reproducibility was done here.

Related graft donors supplied nonmyeloablative bone marrow transplants, and mixed chimerism was transient. Thawed PBMCs were FACS-sorted into unstimulated CD4+CD25+CD127- regulatory T cells, CD4+CD25- non-regulatory cells, CD4 and CD8 cells. As regards this clone: Its target is not known. The read is 3 residues too short to cover the CDR3 end, so that end is filled in from the germline J gene.

Generated by immunoSEQ multiplex PCR, the TCRdb table keeps only in-frame clones and is missing some. Its table lists approximately 30,000 clones. The ends lost 6 bases at V and 5 bases at J; junction bases unmatched: 9. Germline V gene sequence: CDR1 SGHAT, CDR2 FQNNGV. This CDR3 comprises 15 residues. The gene calls are TRBV11-2 and TRBJ1-1, with 10 positions matching TRBD1. This material consisted of CD4+ T cells from blood (PBMCs), taken 24 months after the transplant. This clonotype was obtained from a human patient who received a combined kidney and bone marrow transplant. Part of the T cell pool may stem from the graft donor. The CDR3 protein is CASRAGTGEGTEAFF. The CDR3 bases that were read are TGTGCCAGCAGGGCCGGGACAGGGGAGGGGACTGAA.